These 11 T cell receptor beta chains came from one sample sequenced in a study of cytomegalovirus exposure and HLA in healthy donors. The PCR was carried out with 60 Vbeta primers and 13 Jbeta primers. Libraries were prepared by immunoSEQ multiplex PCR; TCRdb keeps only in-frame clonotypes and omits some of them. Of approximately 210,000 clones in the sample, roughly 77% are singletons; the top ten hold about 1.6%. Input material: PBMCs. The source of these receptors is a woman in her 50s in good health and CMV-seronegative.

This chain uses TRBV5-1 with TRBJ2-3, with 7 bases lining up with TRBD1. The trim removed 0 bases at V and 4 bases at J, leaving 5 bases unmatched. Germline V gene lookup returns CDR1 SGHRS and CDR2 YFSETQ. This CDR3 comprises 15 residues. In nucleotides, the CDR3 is TGCGCCAGCAGCTTGGGACAGGGTAGCGCAGATACGCAGTATTTT. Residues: CASSLGQGSADTQYF.

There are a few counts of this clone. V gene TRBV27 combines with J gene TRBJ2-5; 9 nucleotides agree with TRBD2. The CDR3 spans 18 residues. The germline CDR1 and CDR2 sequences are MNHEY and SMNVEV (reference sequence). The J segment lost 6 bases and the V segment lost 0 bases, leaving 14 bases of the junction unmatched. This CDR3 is CASSLSSRLTSGLQTQYF. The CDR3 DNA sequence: TGTGCCAGCAGTTTATCCTCCCGGTTAACTAGCGGGCTGCAGACCCAGTACTTC.

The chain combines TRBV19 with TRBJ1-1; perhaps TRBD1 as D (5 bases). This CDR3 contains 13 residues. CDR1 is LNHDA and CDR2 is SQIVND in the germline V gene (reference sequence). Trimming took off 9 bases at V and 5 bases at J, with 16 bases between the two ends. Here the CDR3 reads CASSQRRGTEAFF. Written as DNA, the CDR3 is TGTGCCAGCTCACAGAGGAGGGGAACTGAAGCTTTCTTT.

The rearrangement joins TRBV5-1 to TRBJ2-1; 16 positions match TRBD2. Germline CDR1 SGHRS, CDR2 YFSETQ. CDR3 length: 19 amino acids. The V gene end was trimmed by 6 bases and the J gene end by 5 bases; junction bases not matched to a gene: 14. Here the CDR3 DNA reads TGCGCCAGCAAATGGCAGGGACTAGCGGGAGGGGGGCGGCACAATGAGCAGTTCTTC. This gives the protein CASKWQGLAGGGRHNEQFF.

CDR3 sequence reads: CASSQEGRGPLGYTF. The DNA for the CDR3 is TGCGCCAGCAGCCAAGAAGGCAGGGGCCCCCTTGGCTACACCTTC. The gene calls are TRBV4-3 and TRBJ1-2; possible D gene TRBD1, 6 bases. The CDR3 is 15 amino acids. V shed 0 bases and J shed 7 bases, with 15 bases lying between them. Germline-derived CDR1 and CDR2 are LGHNA and YSLEER.

The CDR3 loop reads CSFRQGTYNEQFF. Here the CDR3 DNA reads TGCAGCTTTAGACAGGGCACCTACAATGAGCAGTTCTTC. The chain employs TRBV29-1 and TRBJ2-1; the match to TRBD1 covers 7 bases. The junction had 6 bases not matched to a gene; V was cut back by 8 bases and J by 2 bases. The CDR3 length is 13 residues. Germline lookup yields CDR1 SQVTM and CDR2 ANQGSEA.

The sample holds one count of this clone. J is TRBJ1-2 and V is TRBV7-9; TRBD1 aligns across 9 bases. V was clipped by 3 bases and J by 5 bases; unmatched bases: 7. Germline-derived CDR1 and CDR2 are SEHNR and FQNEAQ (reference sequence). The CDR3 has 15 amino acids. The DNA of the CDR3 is TGTGCCAGCAGCTTGGGACAGGGCATCTCTTATGGCTACACCTTC. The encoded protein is CASSLGQGISYGYTF.

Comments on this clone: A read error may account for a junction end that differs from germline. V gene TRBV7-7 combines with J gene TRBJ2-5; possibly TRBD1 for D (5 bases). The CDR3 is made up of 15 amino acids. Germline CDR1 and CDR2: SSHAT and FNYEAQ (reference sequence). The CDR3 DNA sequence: TGTGCTAGCAGCTTAGATGGCAGGGACCAAGAGACCCAGTACTTC. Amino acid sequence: CASSLDGRDQETQYF.

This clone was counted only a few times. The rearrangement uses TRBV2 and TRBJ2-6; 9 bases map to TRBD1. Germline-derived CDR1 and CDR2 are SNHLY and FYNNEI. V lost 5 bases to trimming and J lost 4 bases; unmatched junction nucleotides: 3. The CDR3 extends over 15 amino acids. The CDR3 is CASSPQGAGANVLTF. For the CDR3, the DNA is TGTGCCAGCAGTCCACAGGGGGCCGGGGCCAACGTCCTGACTTTC.

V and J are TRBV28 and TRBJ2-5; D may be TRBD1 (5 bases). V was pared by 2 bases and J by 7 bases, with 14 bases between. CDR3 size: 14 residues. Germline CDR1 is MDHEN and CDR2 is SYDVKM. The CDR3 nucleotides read TGTGCCAGCAGTTTAATGCAAGGGCAGGGGACCCAGTACTTC. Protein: CASSLMQGQGTQYF.

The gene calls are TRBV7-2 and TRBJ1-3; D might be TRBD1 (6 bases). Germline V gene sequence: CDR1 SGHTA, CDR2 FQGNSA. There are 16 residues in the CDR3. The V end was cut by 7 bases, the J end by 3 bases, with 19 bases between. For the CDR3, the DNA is TGTGCCAGCACAGAACAGGGTGTGTCCTTTGGAAACACCATATATTTT. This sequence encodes CASTEQGVSFGNTIYF.